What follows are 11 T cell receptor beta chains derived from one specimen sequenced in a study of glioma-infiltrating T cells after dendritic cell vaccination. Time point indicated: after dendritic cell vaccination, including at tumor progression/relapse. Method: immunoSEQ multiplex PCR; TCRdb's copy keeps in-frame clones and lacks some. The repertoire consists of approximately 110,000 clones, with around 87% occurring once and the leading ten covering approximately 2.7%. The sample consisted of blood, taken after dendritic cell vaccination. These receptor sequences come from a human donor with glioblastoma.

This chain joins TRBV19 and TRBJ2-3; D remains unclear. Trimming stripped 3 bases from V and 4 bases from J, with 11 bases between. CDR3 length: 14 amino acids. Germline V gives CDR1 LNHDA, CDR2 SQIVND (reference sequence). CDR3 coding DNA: TGTGCCAGTAGTATGGCTCCGGGTGCAGATACGCAGTATTTT. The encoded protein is CASSMAPGADTQYF.

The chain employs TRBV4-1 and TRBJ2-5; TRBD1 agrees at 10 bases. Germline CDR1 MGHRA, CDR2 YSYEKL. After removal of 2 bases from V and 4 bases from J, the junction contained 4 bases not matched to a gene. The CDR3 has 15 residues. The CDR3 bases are TGCGCCAGCAGCCAAAAGACAGGGGGCGGAGAGACCCAGTACTTC. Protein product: CASSQKTGGGETQYF.

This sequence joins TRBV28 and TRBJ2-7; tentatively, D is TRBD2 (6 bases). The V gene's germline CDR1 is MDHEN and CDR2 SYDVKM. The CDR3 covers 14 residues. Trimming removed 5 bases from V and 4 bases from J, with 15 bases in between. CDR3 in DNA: TGTGCCAGCAGTCCCCCTGGGGGGTTATACGAGCAGTACTTC. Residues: CASSPPGGLYEQYF. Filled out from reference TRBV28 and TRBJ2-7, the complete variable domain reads DVKVTQSSRYLVKRTGEKVFLECVQDMDHENMFWYRQDPGLGLRLIYFSYDVKMKEKGDIPEGYSVSREKKERFSLILESASTNQTSMYLCASSPPGGLYEQYFGPGTRLTVT.

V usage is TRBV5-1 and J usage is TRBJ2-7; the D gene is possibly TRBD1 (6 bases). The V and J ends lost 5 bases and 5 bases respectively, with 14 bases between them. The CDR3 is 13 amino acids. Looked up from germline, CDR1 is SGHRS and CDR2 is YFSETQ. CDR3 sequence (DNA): TGCGCCAGCAGTCTGAAACAGGGCGACGAGCAGTACTTC. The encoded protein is CASSLKQGDEQYF.

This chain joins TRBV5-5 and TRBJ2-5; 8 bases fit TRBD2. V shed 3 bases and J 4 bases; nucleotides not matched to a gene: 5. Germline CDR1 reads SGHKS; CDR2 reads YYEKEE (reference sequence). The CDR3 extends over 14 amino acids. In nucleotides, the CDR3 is TGTGCCAGCAGCTCTCCGGGAGGGGGAGAGACCCAGTACTTC. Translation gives CASSSPGGGETQYF.

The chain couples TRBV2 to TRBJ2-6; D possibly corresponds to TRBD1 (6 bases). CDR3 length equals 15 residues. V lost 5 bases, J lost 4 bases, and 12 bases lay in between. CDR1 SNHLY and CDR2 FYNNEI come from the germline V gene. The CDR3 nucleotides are TGTGCCAGCAGTCGGGACATAAACGGGGCCAACGTCCTGACTTTC. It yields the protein CASSRDINGANVLTF.

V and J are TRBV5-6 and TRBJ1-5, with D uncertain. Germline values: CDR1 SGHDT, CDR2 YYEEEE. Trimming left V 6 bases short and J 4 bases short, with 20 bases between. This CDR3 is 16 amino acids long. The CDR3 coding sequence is TGTGCCAGCACCCTTGGAGGGAGTCGTTCTAATCAGCCCCAGCATTTT. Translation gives CASTLGGSRSNQPQHF.

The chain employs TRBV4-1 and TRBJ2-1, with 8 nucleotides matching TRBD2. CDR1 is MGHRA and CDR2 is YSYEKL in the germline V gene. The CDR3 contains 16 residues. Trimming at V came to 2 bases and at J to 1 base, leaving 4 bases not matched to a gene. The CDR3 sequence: CASSQFPSGSYNEQFF. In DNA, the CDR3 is TGCGCCAGCAGCCAATTTCCTAGCGGGTCCTACAATGAGCAGTTCTTC.

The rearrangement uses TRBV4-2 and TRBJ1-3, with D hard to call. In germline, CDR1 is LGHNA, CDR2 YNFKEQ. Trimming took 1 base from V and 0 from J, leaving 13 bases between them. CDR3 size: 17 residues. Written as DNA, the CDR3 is TGTGCCAGCAGCCAAGGTAGTGCATTGAGCTCTGGAAACACCATATATTTT. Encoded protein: CASSQGSALSSGNTIYF.

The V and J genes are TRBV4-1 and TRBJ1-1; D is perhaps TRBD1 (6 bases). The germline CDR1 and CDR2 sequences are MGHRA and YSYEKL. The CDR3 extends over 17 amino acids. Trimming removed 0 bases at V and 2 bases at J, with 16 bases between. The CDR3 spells CASSQEQGFYPNTEAFF. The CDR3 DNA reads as TGCGCCAGCAGCCAAGAACAGGGTTTTTACCCTAACACTGAAGCTTTCTTT.

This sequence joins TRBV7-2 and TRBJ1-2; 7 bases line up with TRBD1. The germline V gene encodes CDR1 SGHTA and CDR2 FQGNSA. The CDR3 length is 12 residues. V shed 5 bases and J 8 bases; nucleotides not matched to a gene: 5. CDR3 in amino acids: CASSPGQEGYTF. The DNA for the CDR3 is TGTGCCAGCAGCCCAGGACAGGAGGGCTACACCTTC.